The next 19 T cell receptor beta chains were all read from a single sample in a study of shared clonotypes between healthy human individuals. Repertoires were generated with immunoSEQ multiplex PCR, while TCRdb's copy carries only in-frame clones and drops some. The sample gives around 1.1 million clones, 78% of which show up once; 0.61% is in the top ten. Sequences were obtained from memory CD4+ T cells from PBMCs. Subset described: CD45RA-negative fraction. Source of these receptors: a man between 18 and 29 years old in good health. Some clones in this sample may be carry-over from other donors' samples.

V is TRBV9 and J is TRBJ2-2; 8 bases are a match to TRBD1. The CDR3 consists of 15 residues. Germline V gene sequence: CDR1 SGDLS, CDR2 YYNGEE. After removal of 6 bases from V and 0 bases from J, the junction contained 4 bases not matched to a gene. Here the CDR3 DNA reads TGTGCCAGCACCATACAGGGGGCGAACACCGGGGAGCTGTTTTTT. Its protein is CASTIQGANTGELFF.

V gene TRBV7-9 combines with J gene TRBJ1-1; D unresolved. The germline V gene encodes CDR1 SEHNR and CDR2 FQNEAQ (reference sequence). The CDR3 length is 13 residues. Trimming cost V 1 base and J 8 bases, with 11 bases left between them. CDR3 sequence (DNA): TGTGCCAGCAGCTTAGGAGGGCAGTCAGAAGCTTTCTTT. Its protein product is CASSLGGQSEAFF. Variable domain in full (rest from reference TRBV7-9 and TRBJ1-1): DTGVSQNPRHKITKRGQNVTFRCDPISEHNRLYWYRQTLGQGPEFLTYFQNEAQLEKSRLLSDRFSAERPKGSFSTLEIQRTEQGDSAMYLCASSLGGQSEAFFGQGTRLTVV.

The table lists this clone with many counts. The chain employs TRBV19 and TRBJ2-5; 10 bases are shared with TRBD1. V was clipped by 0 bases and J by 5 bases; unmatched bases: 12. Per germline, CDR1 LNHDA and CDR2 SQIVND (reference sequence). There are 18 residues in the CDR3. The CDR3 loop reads CASSIDTVPGQGLETQYF. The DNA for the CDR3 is TGTGCCAGTAGTATAGATACAGTTCCGGGACAGGGGTTGGAGACCCAGTACTTC.

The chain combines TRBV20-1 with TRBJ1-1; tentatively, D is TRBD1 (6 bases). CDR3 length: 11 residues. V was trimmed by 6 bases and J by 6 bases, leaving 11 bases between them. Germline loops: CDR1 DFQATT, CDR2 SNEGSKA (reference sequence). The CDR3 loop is CSAPGHSEAFF. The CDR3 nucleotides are TGCAGTGCGCCGGGACACTCTGAAGCTTTCTTT.

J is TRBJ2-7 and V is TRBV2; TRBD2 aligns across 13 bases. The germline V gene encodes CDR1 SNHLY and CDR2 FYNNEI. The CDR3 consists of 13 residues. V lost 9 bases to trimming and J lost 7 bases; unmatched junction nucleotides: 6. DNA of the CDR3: TGTGCCAGTGGACTAGCGGGAGATACGGAGCAGTACTTC. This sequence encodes CASGLAGDTEQYF. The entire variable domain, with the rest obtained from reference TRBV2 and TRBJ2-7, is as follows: EPEVTQTPSHQVTQMGQEVILRCVPISNHLYFYWYRQILGQKVEFLVSFYNNEISEKSEIFDDQFSVERPDGSNFTLKIRSTKLEDSAMYFCASGLAGDTEQYFGPGTRLTVT.

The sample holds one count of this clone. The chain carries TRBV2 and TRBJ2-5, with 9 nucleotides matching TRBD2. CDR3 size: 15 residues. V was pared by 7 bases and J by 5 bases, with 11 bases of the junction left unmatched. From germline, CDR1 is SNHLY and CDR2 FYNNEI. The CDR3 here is CASNGRSSGTETQYF. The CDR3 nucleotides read TGTGCCAGCAATGGTCGGTCTAGCGGGACGGAGACCCAGTACTTC.

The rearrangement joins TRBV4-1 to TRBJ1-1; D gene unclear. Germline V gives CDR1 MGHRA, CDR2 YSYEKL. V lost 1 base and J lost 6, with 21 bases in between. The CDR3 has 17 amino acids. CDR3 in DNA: TGCGCCAGCAGCCAAGCCGCAACGTGGGGAAATCGGGCTGAAGCTTTCTTT. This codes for CASSQAATWGNRAEAFF.

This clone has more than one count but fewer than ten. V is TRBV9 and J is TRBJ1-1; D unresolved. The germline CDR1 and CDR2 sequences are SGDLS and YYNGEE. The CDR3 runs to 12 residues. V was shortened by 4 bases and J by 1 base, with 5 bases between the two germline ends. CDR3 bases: TGTGCCAGCAGCCCAAGGAACACTGAAGCTTTCTTT. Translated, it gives CASSPRNTEAFF.

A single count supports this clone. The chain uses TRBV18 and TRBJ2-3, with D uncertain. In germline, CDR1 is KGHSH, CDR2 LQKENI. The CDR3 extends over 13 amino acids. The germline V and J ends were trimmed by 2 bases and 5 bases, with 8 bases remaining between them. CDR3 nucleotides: TGTGCCAGCTCACCAACTGGTAGAGATACGCAGTATTTT. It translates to CASSPTGRDTQYF.

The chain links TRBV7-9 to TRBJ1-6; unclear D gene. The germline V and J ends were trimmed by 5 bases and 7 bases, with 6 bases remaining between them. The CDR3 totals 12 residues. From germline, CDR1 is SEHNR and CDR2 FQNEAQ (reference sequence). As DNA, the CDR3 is TGTGCCAGCAGCGTATACAATTCACCCCTCCACTTT. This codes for CASSVYNSPLHF.

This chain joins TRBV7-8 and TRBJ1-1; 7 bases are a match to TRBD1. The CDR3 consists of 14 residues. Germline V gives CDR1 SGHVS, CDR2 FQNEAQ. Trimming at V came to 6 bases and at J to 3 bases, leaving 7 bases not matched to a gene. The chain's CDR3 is CASSRTGLDTEAFF. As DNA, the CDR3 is TGTGCCAGCAGTAGGACAGGCCTTGACACTGAAGCTTTCTTT.

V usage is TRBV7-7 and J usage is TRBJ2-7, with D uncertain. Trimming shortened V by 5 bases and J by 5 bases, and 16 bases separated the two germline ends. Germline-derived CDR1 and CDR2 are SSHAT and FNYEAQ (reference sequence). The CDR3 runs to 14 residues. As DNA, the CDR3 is TGTGCCAGCAGCCCTTTAGGGATGGGTGACGAGCAGTACTTC. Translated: CASSPLGMGDEQYF.

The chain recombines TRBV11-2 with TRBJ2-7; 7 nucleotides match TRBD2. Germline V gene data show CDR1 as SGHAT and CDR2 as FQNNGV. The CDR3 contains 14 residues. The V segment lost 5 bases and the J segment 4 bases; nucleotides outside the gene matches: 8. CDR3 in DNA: TGTGCCAGCAGCCTCGGGACTAAATCTTACGAGCAGTACTTC. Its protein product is CASSLGTKSYEQYF.

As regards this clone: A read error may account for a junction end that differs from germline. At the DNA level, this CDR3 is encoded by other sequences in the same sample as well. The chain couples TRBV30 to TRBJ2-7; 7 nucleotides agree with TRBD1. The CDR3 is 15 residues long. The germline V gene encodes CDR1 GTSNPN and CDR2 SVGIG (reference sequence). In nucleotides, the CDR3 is TGTGCCTGGAGTCAACCCACAGGGGACCCCTACGAGCAGTACTTT. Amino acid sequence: CAWSQPTGDPYEQYF.

CDR3 amino acids: CASSPSIPTGRKLFF. CDR3 coding DNA: TGTGCCAGCAGCCCTTCTATCCCGACAGGGCGGAAACTGTTTTTT. This rearrangement joins TRBV6-5 to TRBJ1-4, with 7 bases lining up with TRBD1. Germline loops: CDR1 MNHEY, CDR2 SVGAGI. The CDR3 length is 15 residues. V lost 6 bases, J lost 11 bases, and 15 bases stayed unmatched.

CDR3 protein: CASSQGGAGPQETQYF. CDR3 DNA sequence: TGTGCCAGCAGCCAAGGGGGCGCGGGACCGCAAGAGACCCAGTACTTC. The J gene is TRBJ2-5, the V gene TRBV7-6, with TRBD1 as a possible D gene (7 bases). This CDR3 is 16 amino acids long. Looked up from germline, CDR1 is SGHVS and CDR2 is FNYEAQ. Between the trimmed V and J ends, which lost 5 bases and 2 bases, there was a span of 18 bases. Full variable domain (outside the CDR3, taken from reference TRBV7-6 and TRBJ2-5): GAGVSQSPRYKVTKRGQDVALRCDPISGHVSLYWYRQALGQGPEFLTYFNYEAQQDKSGLPNDRFSAERPEGSISTLTIQRTEQRDSAMYRCASSQGGAGPQETQYFGPGTRLLVL.

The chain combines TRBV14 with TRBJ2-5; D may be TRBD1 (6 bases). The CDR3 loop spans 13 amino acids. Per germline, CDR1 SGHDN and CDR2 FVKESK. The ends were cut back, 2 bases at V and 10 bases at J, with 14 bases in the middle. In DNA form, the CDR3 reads TGTGCCAGCAGCCAAATTCTTTCACAGGGCCAGTACTTC. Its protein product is CASSQILSQGQYF.

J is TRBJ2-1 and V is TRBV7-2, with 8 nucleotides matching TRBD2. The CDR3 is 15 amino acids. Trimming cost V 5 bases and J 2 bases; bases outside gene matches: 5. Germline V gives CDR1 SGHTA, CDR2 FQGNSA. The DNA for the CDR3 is TGTGCCAGCAGCACCGGACTAGCCGCCTACAATGAGCAGTTCTTC. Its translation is CASSTGLAAYNEQFF.

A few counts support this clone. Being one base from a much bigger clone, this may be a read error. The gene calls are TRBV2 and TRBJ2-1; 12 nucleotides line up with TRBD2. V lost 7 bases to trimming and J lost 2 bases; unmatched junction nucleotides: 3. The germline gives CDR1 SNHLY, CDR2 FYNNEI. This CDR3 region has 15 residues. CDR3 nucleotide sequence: TGTGCCAGCACCCGGACTAGCGGGGCCTACAATGAGCAGTTCTTC. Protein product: CASTRTSGAYNEQFF.